This T cell receptor (beta chain) was captured by sequencing in a study of T cell repertoires in cytomegalovirus infection. In the study overall: Recently identified HLA-C-restricted CMV epitopes were among the peptides used. Public TCR beta signatures marked donors with CMV infection and the matching HLA.

Whole-study findings and limits: Cumulated frequencies of public TCR beta families served to identify carriers of CMV plus the relevant HLA. HLA-C-restricted CMV-specific TCR beta clonotypes were dominant in the ex vivo response.

The V gene's germline CDR1 is SGHVS and CDR2 FQNEAQ. This CDR3 comprises 17 residues. Losses at the gene ends were 1 base for V and 5 bases for J; bases not matched to a gene: 12. TCRdb ran MiXCR on the reads and lists one entry per CDR3 protein. The sample holds about 340,000 distinct CDR3 sequences, about 27% seen once. This clonotype appeared a few times. Its antigen is as yet unknown. The clonotype comes from a human donor in good health (CMV status not recorded). Some clones in this sample may be carry-over from other donors' samples. The chain uses TRBV7-8 and TRBJ2-7; TRBD2 matches at 9 bases. The sample was cultured PBMCs, taken from culture after CMV antigen stimulation. The CDR3 here is CASSLVASGAAGHEQYF. CDR3 in DNA: TGTGCCAGCAGCTTAGTGGCTAGCGGGGCGGCGGGCCACGAGCAGTACTTC.